The table lists the clone carrying this T cell receptor beta chain with a few counts. Its antigen is not known. From germline, CDR1 is LNHDA and CDR2 SQIVND (reference sequence). Trimming pared 6 bases from V and 7 bases from J, leaving 10 bases between. The CDR3 consists of 12 residues. The sample originates from a study of cytomegalovirus exposure and HLA in healthy donors. General study points: Being indistinguishable, some V segments were excluded, TRBV6-2 and TRBV6-3 among them. A later analysis linked a missense DCLRE1C variant to TCR beta V- and J-gene trimming. Presence/absence results assume similar sequencing depth per donor, which may not hold.

PCR primers comprised 60 Vbeta and 13 Jbeta primers. Assay: immunoSEQ multiplex PCR; the TCRdb copy retains only in-frame clones and omits some. The sample contains about 140,000 clones, 77% of which appear only once. The chain carries TRBV19 and TRBJ1-5; weak D call: TRBD1 (6 bases). This TCR came from a woman aged 45-59 years in good health and CMV-seronegative. What was sequenced was PBMCs. CDR3 DNA: TGTGCCAGTAGGGACAGAGGCCAGCCCCAGCATTTT. Protein: CASRDRGQPQHF.